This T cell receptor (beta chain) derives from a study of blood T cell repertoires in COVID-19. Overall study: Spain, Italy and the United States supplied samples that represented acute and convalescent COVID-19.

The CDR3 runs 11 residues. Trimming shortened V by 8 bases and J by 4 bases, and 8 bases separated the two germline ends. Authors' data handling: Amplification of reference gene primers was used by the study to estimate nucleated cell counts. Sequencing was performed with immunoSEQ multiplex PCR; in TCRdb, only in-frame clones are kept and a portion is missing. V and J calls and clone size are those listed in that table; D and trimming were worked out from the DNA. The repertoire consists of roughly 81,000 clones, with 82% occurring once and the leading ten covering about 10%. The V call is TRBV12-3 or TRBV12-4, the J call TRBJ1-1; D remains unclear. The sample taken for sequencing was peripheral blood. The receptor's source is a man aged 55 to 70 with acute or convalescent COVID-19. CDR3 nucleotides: TGTGCCAGCGGTGAGGGCACTGAAGCTTTCTTT. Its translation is CASGEGTEAFF.